Here is one TCR beta chain with its context. Researchers ran the PCR with 60 Vbeta and 13 Jbeta primers. Profiled with immunoSEQ multiplex PCR; TCRdb holds only in-frame clones, not every one. The table lists approximately 150,000 clones, roughly 79% of them singletons. This record comes from a study of cytomegalovirus exposure and HLA in healthy donors. For the study at large: Earlier, 150 million to 200 million T cells were analyzed, and 90 million to 120 million unique TCR beta sequences were found among them.

Germline values: CDR1 MGHRA, CDR2 YSYEKL. V shed 0 bases, J shed 2 bases, and the junction held 3 bases outside the gene matches. The CDR3 is made up of 16 amino acids. The clonotype was recovered from a man aged 18 to 30 in good health and CMV-seropositive. Sequencing was performed on PBMCs. The chain carries TRBV4-1 and TRBJ2-3, with 9 bases aligning to TRBD2. CDR3 nucleotide sequence: TGCGCCAGCAGCCAAGAAGCGGGAGGCCCCACAGATACGCAGTATTTT. Amino acids: CASSQEAGGPTDTQYF.